Listed below are T cell receptor beta chains from one sample, sequenced in a study of blood T cell repertoires in COVID-19. Data came from immunoSEQ multiplex PCR; TCRdb stores just in-frame clones and leaves some out. Of 310,000 or so clones listed, more than 70% were seen once; the top ten hold around 6%. Sequencing was done on a sample of peripheral blood. Receptors originate from a man aged 18 to 35 who had recovered from COVID-19. Each CDR3 is given with its conserved first and last residue.

CDR3,V,J
CASRRGRSTDTQYF,TRBV7-2,TRBJ2-3
CAWATGVTSEQYF,TRBV30,TRBJ2-7
CASSQTGPASTDTQYF,TRBV4-1,TRBJ2-3
CASRVDRASEQYF,TRBV28,TRBJ2-7
CASSLGLAGGSTYEQYF,TRBV5-1,TRBJ2-7
CASSGGFKTQYF,TRBV6-5,TRBJ2-5
CASSPFGKTGGEQFF,TRBV18,TRBJ2-1
CASAKERHSYEQYF,TRBV7-2,TRBJ2-7
CAISQGLAGVSYNEQFF,TRBV10-3,TRBJ2-1
CASSWVDGGTEAFF,TRBV7-9,TRBJ1-1
CASSLYAGGMGTGELFF,TRBV27,TRBJ2-2
CASKYSSYEQYF,TRBV2,TRBJ2-7
CSPRGAGDDEQFF,TRBV29-1,TRBJ2-1
CASSFGLAGILDTQYF,TRBV11-3,TRBJ2-3
CASATTSGSHEQYF,TRBV5-1,TRBJ2-7
CASSLSDISYNEQFF,TRBV19,TRBJ2-1
CASSPQAGEQFF,TRBV7-8,TRBJ2-1
CASSYLSGGARDTQYF,TRBV6-5,TRBJ2-3
CASSEEPPDEQFF,TRBV6-1,TRBJ2-1
CASTMRGGRYGYTF,TRBV6-5,TRBJ1-2
CAWTGNFYEQYF,TRBV30,TRBJ2-7
CASSAGLSTANTEAFF,TRBV9,TRBJ1-1
CASSLEGQPMNTEAFF,TRBV5-1,TRBJ1-1
CASSLPGGDDEQYF,TRBV7-9,TRBJ2-7
CASDPSGGAGEQFF,TRBV9,TRBJ2-1
CASSPKTSGRAGQFF,TRBV2,TRBJ2-1
CASSFRGGSTDTQYF,TRBV9,TRBJ2-3
CASQQTGFNTEAFF,TRBV7-2,TRBJ1-1
CASSSYNYGYTF,TRBV27,TRBJ1-2
CSVASGRHTEAFF,TRBV29-1,TRBJ1-1
CASTRTSGSYEQYF,TRBV6-5,TRBJ2-7
CASSPPDRVTDTQYF,TRBV18,TRBJ2-3
CASSLDRGKGATGELFF,TRBV11-2,TRBJ2-2
CASRPPPVGTENEQYF,TRBV10-2,TRBJ2-7
CASSPDRVLSPLHF,TRBV18,TRBJ1-6
CASSSLDRGNQPQHF,TRBV7-2,TRBJ1-5
CASTQGGSYEQYF,TRBV5-1,TRBJ2-7
CARSSLGPPYEQYF,TRBV5-3,TRBJ2-7
CASAGTSRYSYGYTF,TRBV6-5,TRBJ1-2
CASSEPGEKTGELFF,TRBV6-1,TRBJ2-2
CASSFIQGLDEQFF,TRBV13,TRBJ2-1
CASSQTIPDRTPYGYTF,TRBV3-1/TRBV3-2,TRBJ1-2
CASSLLADYEQYF,TRBV11-2,TRBJ2-7
CASSSEHGGASRETQYF,TRBV7-2,TRBJ2-5
CASSEATGKGNLRNTEAFF,TRBV2,TRBJ1-1
CASSLVTGGASYNEQFF,TRBV5-4,TRBJ2-1
CASSLRADRRSFPGELFF,TRBV7-3,TRBJ2-2
CASSDGGIWNEQFF,TRBV2,TRBJ2-1
CAISPGLAVFGEQFF,TRBV10-3,TRBJ2-1
CASSHTSGGTDTQYF,TRBV14,TRBJ2-3
CASSSQGGTEAFF,TRBV11-2,TRBJ1-1
CASSIGQGVADTQYF,TRBV18,TRBJ2-3
CASSVQGYNEQFF,TRBV19,TRBJ2-1
CAISVGGAGDSPLHF,TRBV10-3,TRBJ1-6
CASSPTGGIYEQYF,TRBV6-2/TRBV6-3,TRBJ2-7
CSVEDGLGEKLFF,TRBV29-1,TRBJ1-4
CASSTTGFSGDTQYF,TRBV19,TRBJ2-3
CSASAISGGYNEQFF,TRBV20-1,TRBJ2-1
CASSEGLAGVGEQYF,TRBV6-1,TRBJ2-7